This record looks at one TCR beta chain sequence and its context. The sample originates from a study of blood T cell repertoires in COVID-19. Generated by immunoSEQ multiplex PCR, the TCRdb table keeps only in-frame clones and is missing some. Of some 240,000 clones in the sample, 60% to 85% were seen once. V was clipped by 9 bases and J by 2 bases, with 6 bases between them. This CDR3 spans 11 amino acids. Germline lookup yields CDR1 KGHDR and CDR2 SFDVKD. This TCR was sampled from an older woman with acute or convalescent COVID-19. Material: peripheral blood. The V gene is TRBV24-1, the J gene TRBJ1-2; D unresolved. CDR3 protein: CATGSNYGYTF. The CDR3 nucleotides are TGTGCCACCGGGAGCAACTATGGCTACACCTTC.